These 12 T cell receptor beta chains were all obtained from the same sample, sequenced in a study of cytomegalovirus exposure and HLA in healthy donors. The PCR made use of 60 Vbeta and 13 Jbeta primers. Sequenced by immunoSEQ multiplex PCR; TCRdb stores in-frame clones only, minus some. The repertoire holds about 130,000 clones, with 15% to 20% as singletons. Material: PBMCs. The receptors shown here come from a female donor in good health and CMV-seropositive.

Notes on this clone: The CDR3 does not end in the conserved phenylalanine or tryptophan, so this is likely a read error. Written as DNA, the CDR3 is TGCGCCAGCAGCCCGGGCAGGGCCTACGAGCAGTACCTC. It is translated as CASSPGRAYEQYL. The chain combines TRBV4-1 with TRBJ2-7, with D possibly TRBD1 on 5 matching bases. CDR3 length equals 13 residues. Trimming cost V 4 bases and J 2 bases, with 9 bases left between them. Germline V gene lookup returns CDR1 MGHRA and CDR2 YSYEKL.

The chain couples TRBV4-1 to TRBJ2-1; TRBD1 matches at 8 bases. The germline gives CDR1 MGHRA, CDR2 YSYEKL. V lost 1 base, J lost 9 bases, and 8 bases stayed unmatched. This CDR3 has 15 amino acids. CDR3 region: CASSQGARQGFEQFF. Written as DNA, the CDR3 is TGCGCCAGCAGCCAAGGGGCCAGACAGGGGTTTGAGCAGTTCTTC.

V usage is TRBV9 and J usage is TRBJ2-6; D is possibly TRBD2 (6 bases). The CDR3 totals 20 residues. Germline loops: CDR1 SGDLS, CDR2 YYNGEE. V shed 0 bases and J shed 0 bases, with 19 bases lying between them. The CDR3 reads CASSVDRRGKGPSGANVLTF. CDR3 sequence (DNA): TGTGCCAGCAGCGTAGATAGGAGGGGCAAAGGGCCCTCTGGGGCCAACGTCCTGACTTTC.

The CDR3 here is CASSVFGVSGGELFF. The CDR3 DNA is TGTGCCAGCAGCGTGTTTGGTGTGTCAGGCGGGGAGCTGTTTTTT. V and J are TRBV9 and TRBJ2-2, with D unclear. Germline CDR1 reads SGDLS; CDR2 reads YYNGEE. The CDR3 has 15 residues. V shed 2 bases and J shed 7 bases, with 15 bases lying between them.

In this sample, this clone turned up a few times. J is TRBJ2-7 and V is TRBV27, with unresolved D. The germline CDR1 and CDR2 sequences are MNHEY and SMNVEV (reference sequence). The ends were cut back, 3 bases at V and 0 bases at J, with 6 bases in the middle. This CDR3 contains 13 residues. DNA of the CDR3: TGTGCCAGCAGTTTCCCGGGCTCCTACGAGCAGTACTTC. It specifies CASSFPGSYEQYF.

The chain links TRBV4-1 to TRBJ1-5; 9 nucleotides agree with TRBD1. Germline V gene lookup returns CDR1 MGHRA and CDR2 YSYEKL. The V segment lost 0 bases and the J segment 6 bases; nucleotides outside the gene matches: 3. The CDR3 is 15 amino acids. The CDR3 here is CASSQEGQGGQPQHF. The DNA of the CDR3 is TGCGCCAGCAGCCAAGAGGGACAGGGCGGTCAGCCCCAGCATTTT.

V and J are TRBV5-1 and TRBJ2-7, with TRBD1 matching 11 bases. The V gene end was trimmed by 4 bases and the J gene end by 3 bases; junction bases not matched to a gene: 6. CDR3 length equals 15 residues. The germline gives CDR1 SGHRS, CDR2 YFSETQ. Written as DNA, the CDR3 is TGCGCCAGCAGCCCCGGGACAGGGGGTTTCTACGAGCAGTACTTC. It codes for CASSPGTGGFYEQYF.

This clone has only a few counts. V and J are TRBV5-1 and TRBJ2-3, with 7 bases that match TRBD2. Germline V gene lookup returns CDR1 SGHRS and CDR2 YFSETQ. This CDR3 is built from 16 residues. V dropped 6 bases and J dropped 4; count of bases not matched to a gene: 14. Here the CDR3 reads CASTRNGGAGADTQYF. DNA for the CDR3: TGCGCCAGCACCCGGAATGGCGGGGCGGGAGCAGATACGCAGTATTTT.

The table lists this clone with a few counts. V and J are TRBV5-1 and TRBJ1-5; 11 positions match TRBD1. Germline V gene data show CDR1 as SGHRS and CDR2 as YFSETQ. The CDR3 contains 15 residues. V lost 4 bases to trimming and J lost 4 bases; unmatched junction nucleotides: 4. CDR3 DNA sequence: TGCGCCAGCAGCCCAGGACAGGGGGCGAATCAGCCCCAGCATTTT. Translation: CASSPGQGANQPQHF. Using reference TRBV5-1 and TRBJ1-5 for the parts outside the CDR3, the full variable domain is KAGVTQTPRYLIKTRGQQVTLSCSPISGHRSVSWYQQTPGQGLQFLFEYFSETQRNKGNFPGRFSGRQFSNSRSEMNVSTLELGDSALYLCASSPGQGANQPQHFGDGTRLSIL.

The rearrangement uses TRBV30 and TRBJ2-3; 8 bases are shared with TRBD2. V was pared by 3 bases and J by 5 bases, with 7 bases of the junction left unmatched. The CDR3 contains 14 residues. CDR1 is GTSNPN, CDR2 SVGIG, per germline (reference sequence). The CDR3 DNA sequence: TGTGCCTGGAGGGGAGTAGCGGGAAAAGATACGCAGTATTTT. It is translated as CAWRGVAGKDTQYF.

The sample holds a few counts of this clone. For the CDR3, the DNA is TGTGCCAGCAGTTTATCGGCGACAGGGGGCAATAGCAATCAGCCCCAGCATTTT. Protein sequence: CASSLSATGGNSNQPQHF. The chain couples TRBV27 to TRBJ1-5; 10 bases fit TRBD1. Looked up from germline, CDR1 is MNHEY and CDR2 is SMNVEV (reference sequence). The CDR3 extends over 18 amino acids. Germline trimming cut 0 bases from V and 0 bases from J; bases unmatched to any gene: 5.

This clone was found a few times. DNA for the CDR3: TGTGCCAGCAGTTTCGGTTCAGGGAACACTGAAGCTTTCTTT. As protein: CASSFGSGNTEAFF. V usage is TRBV27 and J usage is TRBJ1-1, with D unclear. V was cut by 3 bases and J by 1 base, with 9 bases left in between. Per the germline V gene, CDR1 is MNHEY and CDR2 is SMNVEV (reference sequence). This CDR3 comprises 14 residues.